The present entry profiles one T cell receptor (beta chain) with its context. These data come from a study of shared clonotypes between healthy human individuals. Sequencing was performed with immunoSEQ multiplex PCR; in TCRdb, only in-frame clones are kept and a portion is missing. The sample has approximately 2,000,000 clones, under 95% seen once. The CDR3 spans 15 residues. V shed 1 base, J shed 0 bases, and the junction held 3 bases outside the gene matches. Germline-derived CDR1 and CDR2 are LGHNA and YSLEER. The chain carries TRBV4-3 and TRBJ2-7; 7 bases are a match to TRBD2. The sample comprised naive CD4+ T cells from PBMCs. Subset indicated: CD45RA+ positively selected. The receptor comes from a man between 18 and 35 years old in good health. Some clones in this sample may be carry-over from other donors' samples. The CDR3: CASSQGGGRSYEQYF. The CDR3 DNA is TGCGCCAGCAGCCAAGGGGGGGGTCGCTCCTACGAGCAGTACTTC.